The clone carrying this TCR beta chain has just one count. Sequence at one end of the junction differs from germline and may be a read error. The lymph nodes were axillary draining lymph nodes from breast cancer patients. This specimen belongs to a study of breast tumors, draining lymph nodes, adjacent tissues. Germline V gene lookup returns CDR1 SGHTA and CDR2 FQGNSA. This CDR3 is built from 15 residues. TCRdb reanalysed the multiplex PCR reads using MiXCR and keeps one entry per CDR3 protein. The top ten clones hold about 2.2% of a sample with about 80,000 distinct CDR3 sequences, under 25% of them seen once.

This chain connects TRBV7-2 to TRBJ2-7; 9 nucleotides line up with TRBD2. The TCR comes from a female donor with breast cancer. Some clones in this sample may be carry-over from other donors' samples. Sequencing was done on a sample of axillary lymph node tissue. The CDR3, as DNA: TGTGCCGGCAGCTTGGGGACTAGCTGGCGTTATGAGCAGTACTTC. It codes for CAGSLGTSWRYEQYF.